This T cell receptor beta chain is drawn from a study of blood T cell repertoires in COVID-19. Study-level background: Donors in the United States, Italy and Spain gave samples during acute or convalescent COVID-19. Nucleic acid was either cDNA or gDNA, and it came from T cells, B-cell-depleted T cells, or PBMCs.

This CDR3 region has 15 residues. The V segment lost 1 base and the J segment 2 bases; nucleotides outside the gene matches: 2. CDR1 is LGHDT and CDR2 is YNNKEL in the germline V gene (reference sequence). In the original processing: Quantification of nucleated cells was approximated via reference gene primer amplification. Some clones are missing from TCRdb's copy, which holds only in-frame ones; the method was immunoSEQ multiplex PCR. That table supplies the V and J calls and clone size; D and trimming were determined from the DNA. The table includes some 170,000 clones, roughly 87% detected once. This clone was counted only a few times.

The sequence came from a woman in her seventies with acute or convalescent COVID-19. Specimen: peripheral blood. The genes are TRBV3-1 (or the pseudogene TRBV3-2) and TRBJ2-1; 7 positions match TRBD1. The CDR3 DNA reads TGTGCCAGCAGCCAAGGGGACAGCCCCTACAATGAGCAGTTCTTC. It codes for CASSQGDSPYNEQFF.